This T cell receptor (beta chain) came from a study of blood T cell repertoires in COVID-19. CDR1 LNHNV and CDR2 YYDKDF come from the germline V gene (reference sequence). V lost 1 base, J lost 8 bases, and 4 bases stayed unmatched. This CDR3 is 14 amino acids long. Worth noting for this clone: The sample has other DNA sequences that encode this CDR3 too.

The method was immunoSEQ multiplex PCR; TCRdb's version includes in-frame clones alone and lacks a portion of them. This sample has under 75,000 clones, with approximately 92% found just once. Sequencing input: peripheral blood. The clonotype comes from a man aged 45-65 years with acute or convalescent COVID-19. The chain combines TRBV15 with TRBJ1-4, with 7 positions matching TRBD1. The CDR3 reads CATSRGQGNEKLFF. The CDR3 coding sequence is TGTGCCACCAGCAGAGGACAGGGAAACGAAAAACTGTTTTTT.